These 30 T cell receptor beta chains were all obtained from the same sample, sequenced in a study of regulatory T cells in long-lasting Graves disease. Assembly of TCR beta libraries relied on iRepertoire HTBI primers together with Arm-PCR of CDR3 regions. TCRdb re-analysed the multiplex PCR reads in MiXCR, keeping a single row per CDR3 protein. The table lists around 420,000 distinct CDR3 sequences, around a sixth of them singletons. Time point described: newly diagnosed GD, antithyroid drugs for less than 3 months. PBMCs were the source of the RNA used for TCR sequencing. The input for sequencing was peripheral blood mononuclear cells (PBMCs), taken at new diagnosis, from a patient treated with antithyroid drugs. Receptors were obtained from a female donor with Graves disease.

Ten or more counts support this clonotype. The V and J genes are TRBV5-4 and TRBJ2-2; D is undetermined. The ends were cut back, 4 bases at V and 7 bases at J, with 14 bases in the middle. This CDR3 comprises 14 residues. Germline lookup yields CDR1 SGHNT and CDR2 YYREEE (reference sequence). The chain's CDR3 is CASSPNTPGGELFF. The CDR3 region has the DNA TGTGCCAGCAGCCCGAACACCCCCGGCGGGGAGCTGTTTTTT.

This clonotype was counted at least ten times. One junction end disagrees with the germline gene, perhaps due to a read error. CDR3 region: CASSLNVRNLNF. The CDR3 nucleotides read TGTGCCAGCAGTTTAAATGTCCGGAACCTGAACTTC. This rearrangement joins TRBV12-3 or TRBV12-4 to TRBJ2-7; no reliable D call. The CDR3 has 12 residues.

This clonotype was picked up many times. The CDR3 is CASRRDRGREETQYF. The CDR3 DNA follows: TGTGCCAGCAGGCGGGACAGGGGGCGTGAAGAGACCCAGTACTTC. The rearrangement links TRBV6-8 to TRBJ2-5, with 12 bases identical to TRBD1. Looked up from germline, CDR1 is MNHGY and CDR2 is SAAAGT. V lost 6 bases to trimming and J lost 3 bases; unmatched junction nucleotides: 5. The length of the CDR3 is 15 residues.

This clonotype was observed at least ten times. The chain uses TRBV11-2 and TRBJ2-2; 13 positions match TRBD2. V dropped 3 bases and J dropped 3; count of bases not matched to a gene: 4. CDR3 length: 17 residues. In germline, CDR1 is SGHAT, CDR2 FQNNGV. The CDR3 DNA is TGTGCCAGCAGCTTTTTTGGACTAGCGGGAGACACCGGGGAGCTGTTTTTT. This translates into CASSFFGLAGDTGELFF.

J is TRBJ1-5 and V is TRBV19; 7 bases are shared with TRBD1. From germline, CDR1 is LNHDA and CDR2 SQIVND (reference sequence). The CDR3 covers 17 residues. V shed 0 bases, J shed 0 bases, and the junction held 5 bases outside the gene matches. CDR3 protein: CASSIEGQTYSNQPQHF. DNA of the CDR3: TGTGCCAGTAGTATAGAGGGACAGACTTATAGCAATCAGCCCCAGCATTTT.

This clonotype showed up many times. The J gene is TRBJ2-3, the V gene TRBV7-9, with a tentative D call TRBD1 (5 bases). V lost 3 bases and J lost 2, with 9 bases in between. The germline CDR1 and CDR2 sequences are SEHNR and FQNEAQ (reference sequence). This CDR3 is built from 14 residues. The CDR3 is CASSFRQTTDTQYF. The DNA of the CDR3 is TGTGCCAGCAGCTTTCGACAGACCACAGATACGCAGTATTTT. Full variable domain (rest looked up from reference TRBV7-9 and TRBJ2-3): DTGVSQNPRHKITKRGQNVTFRCDPISEHNRLYWYRQTLGQGPEFLTYFQNEAQLEKSRLLSDRFSAERPKGSFSTLEIQRTEQGDSAMYLCASSFRQTTDTQYFGPGTRLTVL.

This chain links TRBV10-3 with TRBJ2-5, with TRBD2 matching over 7 bases. Germline lookup yields CDR1 ENHRY and CDR2 SYGVKD. The trim removed 6 bases at V and 4 bases at J, leaving 8 bases unmatched. The CDR3 contains 14 residues. The CDR3 sequence is CAIREGAGVETQYF. CDR3 coding DNA: TGTGCCATCAGAGAAGGCGCGGGAGTAGAGACCCAGTACTTC.

The table lists this clonotype with many counts. The V gene is TRBV12-5, the J gene TRBJ2-7, with 8 bases identical to TRBD1. The CDR3 contains 14 residues. V lost 6 bases and J lost 4; bases outside the gene matches: 8. Germline assignment: CDR1 LGHNT and CDR2 FRNRAP. In DNA form, the CDR3 reads TGTGCTAGTGGCCGACAGGGGAGTCATTACGAGCAGTACTTC. Its translation is CASGRQGSHYEQYF.

In its sample, this clonotype was seen a few times. The genes are TRBV24-1 and TRBJ1-2; the match to TRBD1 covers 10 bases. Germline lookup yields CDR1 KGHDR and CDR2 SFDVKD. The junction had 18 bases not matched to a gene; V was cut back by 4 bases and J by 11 bases. The CDR3 is 17 amino acids. The CDR3 DNA reads TGTGCCACCAGTGACGGGACAGGGGCCCACTATTTGTGGGAATACACCTTC. This codes for CATSDGTGAHYLWEYTF.

This clonotype has a count of ten or more. This chain links TRBV6-1 with TRBJ1-2; 7 bases match TRBD1. Germline CDR1 MNHNS, CDR2 SASEGT. Trimming took 8 bases from V and 1 from J; bases not matched to a gene: 4. The CDR3 runs 13 residues. The CDR3 DNA is TGTGCCAGCCAGGGACAGAGTAACTATGGCTACACCTTC. Protein sequence: CASQGQSNYGYTF.

This clonotype has ten or more counts. CDR3 loop: CASSYPSGRTGELFF. CDR3 nucleotide sequence: TGTGCCAGCAGTTACCCTAGCGGGAGGACCGGGGAGCTGTTTTTT. This chain connects TRBV6-2 or TRBV6-3 to TRBJ2-2, with TRBD2 identical over 11 bases. CDR1 MNHEY and CDR2 SVGEGT come from the germline V gene. The ends lost 2 bases at V and 5 bases at J; junction bases unmatched: 1. CDR3 length equals 15 residues.

This rearrangement joins TRBV19 to TRBJ2-1; maybe TRBD2 (5 bases). The CDR3 length is 15 residues. The V and J ends lost 4 bases and 9 bases respectively, with 19 bases between them. Germline lookup yields CDR1 LNHDA and CDR2 SQIVND (reference sequence). CDR3 in amino acids: CASSTGLSGDSEQFF. The CDR3 region has the DNA TGTGCCAGTAGTACTGGACTCTCGGGTGATAGTGAGCAGTTCTTC.

The genes are TRBV7-9 and TRBJ2-5, with D tentatively TRBD2 (6 bases). The V gene's germline CDR1 is SEHNR and CDR2 FQNEAQ (reference sequence). This CDR3 is 12 amino acids long. V shed 5 bases and J shed 5 bases, with 9 bases lying between them. CDR3 sequence (DNA): TGTGCCAGCAGCACTAGCTTTGAGACCCAGTACTTC. Translating gives CASSTSFETQYF.

This clonotype appeared once. Here the CDR3 omits its conserved ending phenylalanine or tryptophan, so a read error is the likely source. V usage is TRBV7-2 and J usage is TRBJ2-3, with D unclear. Trimming removed 4 bases at V and 3 bases at J, with 2 bases between. CDR3 size: 11 residues. Germline loops: CDR1 SGHTA, CDR2 FQGNSA. Here the CDR3 reads CASSSTDTQYS. Here the CDR3 DNA reads TGTGCCAGCAGCTCTACAGATACGCAGTATTCT.

This clonotype was counted at least ten times. The V gene is TRBV7-2, the J gene TRBJ2-2; TRBD2 matches at 7 bases. CDR3 length: 18 residues. The germline V gene encodes CDR1 SGHTA and CDR2 FQGNSA. V was clipped by 5 bases and J by 6 bases; unmatched bases: 18. The chain's CDR3 is CASSPSRSSGNRAGELFF. Written as DNA, the CDR3 is TGTGCCAGCAGCCCCTCCCGTTCAAGCGGGAATCGCGCCGGGGAGCTGTTTTTT. Based on the CDR3 plus reference TRBV7-2 and TRBJ2-2, the full variable domain is GAGVSQSPSNKVTEKGKDVELRCDPISGHTALYWYRQSLGQGLEFLIYFQGNSAPDKSGLPSDRFSAERTGGSVSTLTIQRTQQEDSAVYLCASSPSRSSGNRAGELFFGEGSRLTVL.

The table lists this clonotype with many counts. The chain couples TRBV18 to TRBJ2-5, with D unresolved. Trimming cost V 3 bases and J 5 bases, with 4 bases left between them. The CDR3 is 11 amino acids. Germline V gene lookup returns CDR1 KGHSH and CDR2 LQKENI. The CDR3 sequence is CASSPSETQYF. The CDR3 coding sequence is TGTGCCAGCTCACCGTCCGAGACCCAGTACTTC.

This clonotype was picked up a small number of times. The V call is TRBV20-1, the J call TRBJ2-7; TRBD2 matches at 7 bases. The CDR3 has 13 residues. Per germline, CDR1 DFQATT and CDR2 SNEGSKA (reference sequence). V lost 5 bases, J lost 0 bases, and 4 bases stayed unmatched. The CDR3 DNA reads as TGCAGTGCTCCTAGCGGAAGCTCCTACGAGCAGTACTTC. Its translation is CSAPSGSSYEQYF.

This clonotype was counted only a few times. CDR3 sequence reads: CASSPTPTGTNYGYTF. In DNA, the CDR3 is TGTGCCAGCAGTCCTACCCCGACAGGGACTAACTATGGCTACACCTTC. V and J are TRBV5-4 and TRBJ1-2, with 7 bases aligning to TRBD1. This CDR3 region has 16 residues. V lost 5 bases and J lost 0; bases outside the gene matches: 10. Germline loops: CDR1 SGHNT, CDR2 YYREEE (reference sequence).

In this sample, this clonotype turned up many times. This chain uses TRBV25-1 with TRBJ1-2; the D gene is possibly TRBD1 (6 bases). This CDR3 contains 15 residues. The V end lost 1 base, the J end lost 4 bases, and 13 bases lay between the germline ends. Germline CDR1 is MGHDK and CDR2 is SYGVNS. The CDR3 loop reads CASSESGEGVYGYTF. The CDR3 DNA is TGTGCCAGCAGTGAATCAGGGGAGGGGGTCTATGGCTACACCTTC.

This clonotype was seen only a few times. V and J are TRBV4-2 and TRBJ2-7; 7 bases agree with TRBD2. Germline CDR1 reads LGHNA; CDR2 reads YNFKEQ. The CDR3 is 14 amino acids. V lost 4 bases and J lost 4; bases outside the gene matches: 7. The CDR3 reads CASSPPGTTYEQYF. CDR3 nucleotide sequence: TGTGCCAGCAGCCCCCCCGGGACTACATACGAGCAGTACTTC.

This clonotype was counted many times. CDR3 protein: CASSLRHPGTYEQYF. The CDR3 DNA sequence: TGTGCCAGCAGCCTCCGCCATCCCGGCACCTACGAGCAGTACTTC. The chain combines TRBV3-1 with TRBJ2-7; D remains unclear. Trimming removed 4 bases from V and 2 bases from J, with 15 bases in between. The length of the CDR3 is 15 residues. The germline CDR1 and CDR2 sequences are LGHDT and YNNKEL (reference sequence).

V usage is TRBV7-2 and J usage is TRBJ2-1; 7 nucleotides align to TRBD2. The trim removed 6 bases at V and 10 bases at J, leaving 6 bases unmatched. This CDR3 is built from 12 residues. Germline CDR1 reads SGHTA; CDR2 reads FQGNSA. CDR3 sequence (DNA): TGTGCCAGCAGTCCCGATAGCGGGGAGCAGTTCTTC. It is translated as CASSPDSGEQFF.

About this clonotype: A much bigger clone sits one base away, suggesting this may be a read error. The rearrangement links TRBV6-2 or TRBV6-3 to TRBJ2-7; D is ambiguous. CDR1 MNHEY and CDR2 SVGEGT come from the germline V gene. This CDR3 comprises 11 residues. The CDR3 region has the DNA TGTACCAGCATGATCAGCTACGAGCAGTACTTC. Protein sequence: CTSMISYEQYF.

This clonotype was seen at least ten times. The chain joins TRBV2 to TRBJ2-3; 8 bases line up with TRBD1. The CDR3 spans 17 residues. V was clipped by 6 bases and J by 0 bases; unmatched bases: 11. The germline gives CDR1 SNHLY, CDR2 FYNNEI. The CDR3 bases are TGTGCCAGCAGCCCTCTAACAGGGGGGATTAGCACAGATACGCAGTATTTT. Protein sequence: CASSPLTGGISTDTQYF.

This clonotype has ten or more counts. This rearrangement joins TRBV4-2 to TRBJ2-3; 11 bases line up with TRBD2. The ends lost 0 bases at V and 7 bases at J; junction bases unmatched: 3. The CDR3 is made up of 15 amino acids. The V gene's germline CDR1 is LGHNA and CDR2 YNFKEQ. The CDR3 coding sequence is TGTGCCAGCAGCCAAGATAGCGGGGGGGCAAATACGCAGTATTTT. Protein: CASSQDSGGANTQYF.

This clonotype was detected only a few times. A much larger clonotype is one base distant, so this may be a read error. The rearrangement uses TRBV28 and TRBJ2-7; the D call may be TRBD1 or TRBD2 (6 bases each). Per the germline V gene, CDR1 is MDHEN and CDR2 is SYDVKM. The CDR3 loop spans 15 amino acids. The CDR3: CATSGRGAGSYEQYF. CDR3 nucleotides: TGTGCCACCAGTGGAAGGGGGGCGGGTAGCTACGAGCAGTACTTC.

This clonotype occurred a few times. The rearrangement links TRBV18 to TRBJ2-2; D unresolved. The length of the CDR3 is 15 residues. Germline CDR1 KGHSH, CDR2 LQKENI. The V end was cut by 3 bases, the J end by 2 bases, with 10 bases between. CDR3 residues: CASSPNGINTGELFF. In DNA, the CDR3 is TGTGCCAGCTCACCCAATGGGATTAACACCGGGGAGCTGTTTTTT. Full variable domain (missing parts from reference TRBV18 and TRBJ2-2): NAGVMQNPRHLVRRRGQEARLRCSPMKGHSHVYWYRQLPEEGLKFMVYLQKENIIDESGMPKERFSAEFPKEGPSILRIQQVVRGDSAAYFCASSPNGINTGELFFGEGSRLTVL.

The V and J genes are TRBV18 and TRBJ1-5; 7 nucleotides line up with TRBD1. V lost 8 bases to trimming and J lost 3 bases; unmatched junction nucleotides: 7. The CDR3 consists of 14 residues. Germline CDR1 and CDR2: KGHSH and LQKENI. The chain's CDR3 is CASQGTAVNQPQHF. CDR3 nucleotide sequence: TGTGCCAGCCAGGGGACAGCGGTCAATCAGCCCCAGCATTTT. Combining the CDR3 with reference TRBV18 and TRBJ1-5 gives the whole variable domain NAGVMQNPRHLVRRRGQEARLRCSPMKGHSHVYWYRQLPEEGLKFMVYLQKENIIDESGMPKERFSAEFPKEGPSILRIQQVVRGDSAAYFCASQGTAVNQPQHFGDGTRLSIL.

This clonotype was counted ten times or more. The CDR3 loop is CASRVAGQGNYGYTF. In DNA form, the CDR3 reads TGTGCCAGCAGAGTTGCGGGACAGGGGAACTATGGCTACACCTTC. The V and J genes are TRBV2 and TRBJ1-2, with 10 bases that match TRBD1. The V and J ends lost 6 bases and 2 bases, in that order; junction bases with no gene match: 6. CDR3 length: 15 residues. The V gene's germline CDR1 is SNHLY and CDR2 FYNNEI.

This clonotype was seen many times. The chain links TRBV6-5 to TRBJ1-6; D is perhaps TRBD1 (5 bases). Looked up from germline, CDR1 is MNHEY and CDR2 is SVGAGI. The CDR3 contains 15 residues. V lost 2 bases and J lost 10, with 15 bases in between. The CDR3 is CASSYGEGGGSPLHF. For the CDR3, the DNA is TGTGCCAGCAGTTACGGAGAGGGCGGGGGGTCACCCCTCCACTTT.